Below, 32 T cell receptor beta chains from the same sample are listed, as sequenced in a study of cytomegalovirus exposure and HLA in healthy donors. It was with 60 Vbeta and 13 Jbeta primers that the PCR ran. Data came from immunoSEQ multiplex PCR; TCRdb stores just in-frame clones and leaves some out. The sample has fewer than 130,000 clones; roughly 70% are singletons. Source material: PBMCs. All receptors come from a man aged 40-55 years in good health and CMV-seropositive.

CDR3 region: CASSLESRAIGPQHF. The CDR3 nucleotides are TGTGCCAGCAGCTTGGAGTCCAGGGCCATTGGGCCCCAGCATTTT. The genes are TRBV5-4 and TRBJ1-5, with TRBD1 as a possible D gene (5 bases). The V and J ends lost 0 bases and 9 bases respectively, with 16 bases between them. Germline V gene lookup returns CDR1 SGHNT and CDR2 YYREEE (reference sequence). The CDR3 contains 15 residues. The complete variable domain, with remaining parts taken from reference TRBV5-4 and TRBJ1-5, reads ETGVTQSPTHLIKTRGQQVTLRCSSQSGHNTVSWYQQALGQGPQFIFQYYREEENGRGNFPPRFSGLQFPNYSSELNVNALELDDSALYLCASSLESRAIGPQHFGDGTRLSIL.

The genes are TRBV19 and TRBJ1-1, with D possibly matching TRBD1 (5 bases). Germline V gene data show CDR1 as LNHDA and CDR2 as SQIVND (reference sequence). V dropped 9 bases and J dropped 1 base, with 12 bases sitting between them. The CDR3 spans 13 residues. The CDR3 nucleotides read TGTGCCAGCAGGGATTCTTGGAACACTGAAGCTTTCTTT. It codes for CASRDSWNTEAFF.

The chain links TRBV7-6 to TRBJ2-1, with 7 bases identical to TRBD1. V dropped 3 bases and J dropped 1; count of bases not matched to a gene: 3. The CDR3 has 15 residues. Per the germline V gene, CDR1 is SGHVS and CDR2 is FNYEAQ. CDR3 sequence: CASSFRQGSYNEQFF. The CDR3 bases are TGTGCCAGCAGCTTCCGACAGGGTTCCTACAATGAGCAGTTCTTC.

The chain couples TRBV5-4 to TRBJ2-6, with D hard to call. Germline CDR1 SGHNT, CDR2 YYREEE (reference sequence). The V end lost 0 bases, the J end lost 0 bases, and 4 bases lay between the germline ends. The CDR3 totals 15 residues. CDR3 nucleotides: TGTGCCAGCAGCTTGGACGGCTCTGGGGCCAACGTCCTGACTTTC. It specifies CASSLDGSGANVLTF.

The V and J genes are TRBV13 and TRBJ2-3, with TRBD2 as a possible D gene (6 bases). Between the trimmed V and J ends, which lost 4 bases and 2 bases, there was a span of 19 bases. This CDR3 has 17 amino acids. From germline, CDR1 is PRHDT and CDR2 FYEKMQ (reference sequence). CDR3 residues: CASSSRRAGKVTDTQYF. The CDR3 DNA sequence: TGTGCCAGCAGCTCCCGGCGGGCGGGAAAAGTCACAGATACGCAGTATTTT.

J is TRBJ2-3 and V is TRBV5-1; 8 bases match TRBD2. With 7 bases clipped from V and 3 bases from J, the junction kept 7 bases outside the gene matches. Germline V gene lookup returns CDR1 SGHRS and CDR2 YFSETQ. There are 14 residues in the CDR3. The CDR3 is CASHSGSATDTQYF. As DNA, the CDR3 is TGCGCCAGCCACAGCGGGAGTGCAACAGATACGCAGTATTTT. The whole variable domain, remainder taken from reference TRBV5-1 and TRBJ2-3, is KAGVTQTPRYLIKTRGQQVTLSCSPISGHRSVSWYQQTPGQGLQFLFEYFSETQRNKGNFPGRFSGRQFSNSRSEMNVSTLELGDSALYLCASHSGSATDTQYFGPGTRLTVL.

This clone was counted a few times. The rearrangement links TRBV10-2 to TRBJ1-4, with D perhaps TRBD1 (5 bases). Germline-derived CDR1 and CDR2 are WSHSY and SAAADI. The CDR3 is made up of 13 amino acids. Trimming shortened V by 4 bases and J by 14 bases, and 17 bases separated the two germline ends. CDR3 protein: CASSADQGGPLFF. The DNA of the CDR3 is TGCGCCAGCAGTGCGGATCAGGGTGGCCCGCTGTTTTTT.

The gene calls are TRBV5-6 and TRBJ2-5; TRBD2 might be the D (5 bases). V was clipped by 4 bases and J by 4 bases, with 17 bases between them. The CDR3 contains 15 residues. Germline CDR1 and CDR2: SGHDT and YYEEEE. The CDR3 nucleotides are TGTGCCAGCAGCGTCATTACCGGGGTGGGAGAGACCCAGTACTTC. Protein sequence: CASSVITGVGETQYF.

This clone was counted a single time. This chain uses TRBV27 with TRBJ2-1; possibly TRBD1 for D (5 bases). The CDR3 sequence is 12 residues long. Germline CDR1 is MNHEY and CDR2 is SMNVEV (reference sequence). Trimming removed 4 bases at V and 10 bases at J, with 11 bases between. The CDR3 nucleotides are TGTGCCAGCAGTTCCCCCCCAGGGGAGCAGTTCTTC. It specifies CASSSPPGEQFF.

This sequence joins TRBV6-1 and TRBJ2-2; D call uncertain. CDR1 is MNHNS and CDR2 is SASEGT in the germline V gene. V gave up 7 bases and J gave up 0 bases, with 9 bases separating them. There are 14 residues in the CDR3. The CDR3 DNA reads TGTGCCAGCACTTTGTCCCCGAACACCGGGGAGCTGTTTTTT. The encoded protein is CASTLSPNTGELFF.

This clone was counted only a few times. The CDR3 nucleotides read TGTGCCAGCAGCTTGACAGGGGATCCTGAAGCTTTCTTT. It yields the protein CASSLTGDPEAFF. This chain connects TRBV5-4 to TRBJ1-1, with 7 bases lining up with TRBD1. J gave up 6 bases and V 1 base, and 3 bases lay outside the gene matches. Germline V gene sequence: CDR1 SGHNT, CDR2 YYREEE (reference sequence). CDR3 length equals 13 residues.

The chain uses TRBV18 and TRBJ1-6; D unresolved. The CDR3 consists of 14 residues. V was trimmed by 5 bases and J by 8 bases, leaving 13 bases between them. CDR1 is KGHSH, CDR2 LQKENI, per germline. CDR3 amino acids: CASSSTVADSPLHF. The DNA of the CDR3 is TGTGCCAGCTCATCGACGGTGGCGGATTCACCCCTCCACTTT.

The rearrangement uses TRBV9 and TRBJ2-3, with D unclear. This CDR3 spans 13 amino acids. Per germline, CDR1 SGDLS and CDR2 YYNGEE. The V end lost 1 base, the J end lost 1 base, and 4 bases lay between the germline ends. The CDR3 region has the DNA TGTGCCAGCAGCGTATCAGGCACAGATACGCAGTATTTT. Translated, it gives CASSVSGTDTQYF.

The V gene is TRBV6-5, the J gene TRBJ1-2; D is uncertain. CDR3 length: 13 residues. Germline values: CDR1 MNHEY, CDR2 SVGAGI. V gave up 5 bases and J gave up 4 bases, with 11 bases separating them. In DNA form, the CDR3 reads TGTGCCAGCAGTACCCAGCGGGGCTATGGCTACACCTTC. Translating it yields CASSTQRGYGYTF.

The genes are TRBV4-1 and TRBJ1-1; TRBD1 matches 10 bases. V was pared by 2 bases and J by 7 bases, with 7 bases of the junction left unmatched. Germline-derived CDR1 and CDR2 are MGHRA and YSYEKL. The CDR3 covers 15 residues. The CDR3 sequence is CASSQRQGAYGEAFF. As DNA, the CDR3 is TGCGCCAGCAGCCAACGACAGGGGGCTTATGGTGAAGCTTTCTTT.

V gene TRBV18 combines with J gene TRBJ2-1; the match to TRBD2 covers 13 bases. Germline values: CDR1 KGHSH, CDR2 LQKENI. With V trimmed by 3 bases and J by 10 bases, 6 bases remained unmatched. The CDR3 totals 15 residues. This chain's CDR3 is CASSPGTSGMGEQFF. CDR3 bases: TGTGCCAGCTCACCGGGGACTAGCGGGATGGGGGAGCAGTTCTTC. The variable domain in full, completed from reference TRBV18 and TRBJ2-1, reads NAGVMQNPRHLVRRRGQEARLRCSPMKGHSHVYWYRQLPEEGLKFMVYLQKENIIDESGMPKERFSAEFPKEGPSILRIQQVVRGDSAAYFCASSPGTSGMGEQFFGPGTRLTVL.

The J gene is TRBJ2-7, the V gene TRBV2, with TRBD2 identical over 8 bases. The CDR3 sequence is 16 residues long. With 4 bases clipped from V and 3 bases from J, the junction kept 11 bases outside the gene matches. CDR1 is SNHLY and CDR2 is FYNNEI in the germline V gene. The CDR3 sequence: CASSAGSGRRFYEQYV. CDR3 sequence (DNA): TGTGCCAGCAGTGCGGGCAGCGGGAGACGGTTCTACGAGCAGTACGTC.

As concerns this clone: At the DNA level, this CDR3 is encoded by other sequences in the same sample as well. The chain has TRBV9 and TRBJ2-3; D perhaps matches TRBD2 (5 bases). Trimming stripped 2 bases from V and 0 bases from J, with 7 bases between. This CDR3 comprises 14 residues. Germline assignment: CDR1 SGDLS and CDR2 YYNGEE. The CDR3: CASSVSGSTDTQYF. In nucleotides, the CDR3 is TGTGCCAGCAGCGTCTCGGGGAGCACAGATACGCAGTATTTT. The full variable domain, in which reference TRBV9 and TRBJ2-3 provide the parts outside the CDR3, is DSGVTQTPKHLITATGQRVTLRCSPRSGDLSVYWYQQSLDQGLQFLIQYYNGEERAKGNILERFSAQQFPDLHSELNLSSLELGDSALYFCASSVSGSTDTQYFGPGTRLTVL.

The V call is TRBV9, the J call TRBJ2-1, with D perhaps matching TRBD1 (5 bases). The CDR3 runs 13 residues. V was shortened by 0 bases and J by 7 bases, with 8 bases between the two germline ends. CDR1 and CDR2 from the germline V gene are SGDLS and YYNGEE. The CDR3 protein is CASSVVGENEQFF. CDR3 DNA sequence: TGTGCCAGCAGCGTAGTAGGGGAAAATGAGCAGTTCTTC.

This chain links TRBV19 with TRBJ1-2; possible D gene TRBD1, 5 bases. V was trimmed by 7 bases and J by 4 bases, leaving 10 bases between them. The CDR3 sequence is 12 residues long. Germline CDR1 is LNHDA and CDR2 is SQIVND (reference sequence). Here the CDR3 DNA reads TGTGCCAGTATTGACCAGGGCTATGGCTACACCTTC. It encodes CASIDQGYGYTF.

The V gene is TRBV11-2, the J gene TRBJ1-4, with D possibly being TRBD1 (5 bases). Germline values: CDR1 SGHAT, CDR2 FQNNGV. V was pared by 5 bases and J by 3 bases, with 19 bases between. The CDR3 spans 17 residues. CDR3 in DNA: TGTGCCAGCAGCCGAGGGCGGGGCGGCGGGGCTAATGAAAAACTGTTTTTT. Its protein is CASSRGRGGGANEKLFF.

The chain has TRBV5-1 and TRBJ1-1; the D is unclear. V shed 3 bases and J shed 1 base, with 13 bases lying between them. The length of the CDR3 is 15 residues. Germline CDR1 and CDR2: SGHRS and YFSETQ. The CDR3: CASSWASSANTEAFF. In DNA, the CDR3 is TGCGCCAGCAGCTGGGCGTCGTCGGCGAACACTGAAGCTTTCTTT.

V and J are TRBV11-2 and TRBJ2-3, with TRBD2 matching 10 bases. Germline CDR1 SGHAT, CDR2 FQNNGV. J was trimmed by 2 bases and V by 5 bases; bases with no gene match: 4. This CDR3 comprises 15 residues. This CDR3 reads CASSLLAGNTDTQYF. Written as DNA, the CDR3 is TGTGCCAGCAGCCTACTAGCGGGAAACACAGATACGCAGTATTTT. Using reference TRBV11-2 and TRBJ2-3 for the parts outside the CDR3, the full variable domain is EAGVAQSPRYKIIEKRQSVAFWCNPISGHATLYWYQQILGQGPKLLIQFQNNGVVDDSQLPKDRFSAERLKGVDSTLKIQPAKLEDSAVYLCASSLLAGNTDTQYFGPGTRLTVL.

The rearrangement uses TRBV18 and TRBJ2-7; 7 bases are shared with TRBD1. CDR1 is KGHSH, CDR2 LQKENI, per germline. V shed 3 bases and J 2 bases; nucleotides not matched to a gene: 10. The CDR3 sequence is 16 residues long. The DNA of the CDR3 is TGTGCCAGCTCACCCAGATTACAGGGGATAACCTACGAGCAGTACTTC. As protein: CASSPRLQGITYEQYF.

This clone was found a few times. This sequence joins TRBV18 and TRBJ2-1; 8 bases are a match to TRBD2. V trimming: 6 bases; J trimming: 5 bases; junction bases outside the gene matches: 9. The CDR3 consists of 15 residues. The germline V gene has CDR1 KGHSH and CDR2 LQKENI. CDR3 DNA sequence: TGTGCCAGCTCCCTCAGCGGGAGTATGGACAATGAGCAGTTCTTC. It is translated as CASSLSGSMDNEQFF.

This clone was seen more than once but under ten times. The chain is built from TRBV29-1 and TRBJ2-3; 10 bases align to TRBD2. This CDR3 is built from 13 residues. V was clipped by 7 bases and J by 2 bases; unmatched bases: 3. Germline lookup yields CDR1 SQVTM and CDR2 ANQGSEA. The CDR3 nucleotides read TGCAGCGCTGGGACTAGCGTCACAGATACGCAGTATTTT. Amino acids: CSAGTSVTDTQYF.

The rearrangement links TRBV6-6 to TRBJ2-7; TRBD1 matches 10 bases. Trimming at V came to 0 bases and at J to 7 bases, leaving 9 bases not matched to a gene. Looked up from germline, CDR1 is MNHNY and CDR2 is SVGAGI (reference sequence). This CDR3 contains 16 residues. The CDR3 nucleotides read TGTGCCAGCAGTTACTCCTCCGGGACAGGGGCGGGTGAGCAGTACGTC. Amino acid sequence: CASSYSSGTGAGEQYV.

This chain links TRBV9 with TRBJ2-3; 7 bases are a match to TRBD1. This CDR3 has 16 amino acids. After removal of 0 bases from V and 0 bases from J, the junction contained 4 bases not matched to a gene. CDR1 and CDR2 from the germline V gene are SGDLS and YYNGEE. The CDR3 loop is CASSVGHRGSTDTQYF. CDR3 DNA: TGTGCCAGCAGCGTAGGTCACAGGGGCAGCACAGATACGCAGTATTTT. The whole variable domain, remainder taken from reference TRBV9 and TRBJ2-3, is DSGVTQTPKHLITATGQRVTLRCSPRSGDLSVYWYQQSLDQGLQFLIQYYNGEERAKGNILERFSAQQFPDLHSELNLSSLELGDSALYFCASSVGHRGSTDTQYFGPGTRLTVL.

The count of this clone is one. The chain combines TRBV30 with TRBJ2-6, with D possibly TRBD2 on 6 matching bases. The germline V gene has CDR1 GTSNPN and CDR2 SVGIG (reference sequence). The CDR3 spans 15 residues. V shed 0 bases and J shed 2 bases, with 8 bases lying between them. CDR3 sequence reads: CAWSVRGTGANVLTF. The CDR3, as DNA: TGTGCCTGGAGTGTACGGGGGACTGGGGCCAACGTCCTGACTTTC.

In DNA form, the CDR3 reads TGTGCCAGCAGGGACAGGCCCGCTGAGGGGAAACTGTTTTTT. Residues: CASRDRPAEGKLFF. The chain couples TRBV5-6 to TRBJ1-4, with TRBD1 matching 7 bases. The V segment lost 5 bases and the J segment 11 bases; nucleotides outside the gene matches: 12. The CDR3 covers 14 residues. The germline V gene has CDR1 SGHDT and CDR2 YYEEEE.

This clone appeared a few times. The chain has TRBV4-1 and TRBJ2-5; maybe TRBD1 (5 bases). V lost 0 bases and J 3 bases, leaving 8 bases between the germline ends. The CDR3 runs 14 residues. CDR1 is MGHRA, CDR2 YSYEKL, per germline. The CDR3 DNA reads TGCGCCAGCAGCCAAGAACCGACAGAAGAGACCCAGTACTTC. Amino acid sequence: CASSQEPTEETQYF.

This clone showed up just a few times. This sequence joins TRBV29-1 and TRBJ1-1; 9 bases are shared with TRBD1. With V trimmed by 4 bases and J by 11 bases, 5 bases remained unmatched. In germline, CDR1 is SQVTM, CDR2 ANQGSEA. The CDR3 runs to 11 residues. The CDR3 DNA follows: TGCAGCGTTGCTGGGACAGGGCCCGCTTTCTTT. Protein: CSVAGTGPAFF.